The clone carrying this T cell receptor beta chain was detected only once. Its specificity is unknown. This sample was taken from a study of cytomegalovirus exposure and HLA in healthy donors. General study results and limits: Some V segments could not be told apart, so they were left out, TRBV6-2 and TRBV6-3 among them.

Germline values: CDR1 SQVTM, CDR2 ANQGSEA. The CDR3 runs 18 residues. Germline trimming cut 7 bases from V and 2 bases from J; bases unmatched to any gene: 13. It was with 60 Vbeta and 13 Jbeta primers that the PCR ran. Sequencing was performed with immunoSEQ multiplex PCR; in TCRdb, only in-frame clones are kept and a portion is missing. The sample has 100,000 to 120,000 clones, 70% to 85% seen once; the top ten hold 2% to 3%. The V call is TRBV29-1, the J call TRBJ2-1; 14 bases fit TRBD2. Sample: PBMCs. This clonotype was obtained from a woman between 18 and 30 years old in good health and CMV-seronegative. The CDR3 loop is CSATGTSGGPTTYNEQFF. Written as DNA, the CDR3 is TGCAGCGCCACCGGGACTAGCGGGGGCCCCACCACCTACAATGAGCAGTTCTTC.